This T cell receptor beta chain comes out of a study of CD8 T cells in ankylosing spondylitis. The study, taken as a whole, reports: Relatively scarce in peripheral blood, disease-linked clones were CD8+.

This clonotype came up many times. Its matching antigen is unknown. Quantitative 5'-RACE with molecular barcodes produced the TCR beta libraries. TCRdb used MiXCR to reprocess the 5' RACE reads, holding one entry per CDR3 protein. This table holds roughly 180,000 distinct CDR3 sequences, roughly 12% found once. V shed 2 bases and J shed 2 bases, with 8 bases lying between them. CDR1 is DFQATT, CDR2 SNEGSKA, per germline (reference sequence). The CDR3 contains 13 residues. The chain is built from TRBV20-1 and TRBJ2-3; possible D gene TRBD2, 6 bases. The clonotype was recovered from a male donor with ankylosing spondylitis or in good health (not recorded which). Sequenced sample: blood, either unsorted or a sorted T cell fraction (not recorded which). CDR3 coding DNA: TGCAGTGCTAGACTAGCGAACACAGATACGCAGTATTTT. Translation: CSARLANTDTQYF.